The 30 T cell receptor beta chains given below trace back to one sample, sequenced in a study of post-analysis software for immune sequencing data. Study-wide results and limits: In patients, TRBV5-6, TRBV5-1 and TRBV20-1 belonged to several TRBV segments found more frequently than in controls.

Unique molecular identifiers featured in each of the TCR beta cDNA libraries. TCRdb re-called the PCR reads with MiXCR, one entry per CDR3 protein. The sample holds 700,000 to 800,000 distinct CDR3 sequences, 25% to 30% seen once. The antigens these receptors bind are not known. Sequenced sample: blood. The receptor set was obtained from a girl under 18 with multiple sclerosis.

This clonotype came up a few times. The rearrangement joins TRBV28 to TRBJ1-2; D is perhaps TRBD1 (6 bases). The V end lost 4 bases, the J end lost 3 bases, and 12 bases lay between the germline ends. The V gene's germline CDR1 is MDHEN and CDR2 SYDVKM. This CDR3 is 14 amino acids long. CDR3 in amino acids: CASSSGQSYYGYTF. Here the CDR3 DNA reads TGTGCCAGCAGTTCCGGACAGTCCTACTATGGCTACACCTTC.

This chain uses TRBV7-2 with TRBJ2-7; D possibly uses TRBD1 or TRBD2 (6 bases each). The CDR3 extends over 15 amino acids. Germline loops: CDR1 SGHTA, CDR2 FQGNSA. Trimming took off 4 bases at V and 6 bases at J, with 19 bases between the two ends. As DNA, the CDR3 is TGTGCCAGCAGCTACCCGGGCCGGGGGCCTCGCGAGCAGTACTTC. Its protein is CASSYPGRGPREQYF.

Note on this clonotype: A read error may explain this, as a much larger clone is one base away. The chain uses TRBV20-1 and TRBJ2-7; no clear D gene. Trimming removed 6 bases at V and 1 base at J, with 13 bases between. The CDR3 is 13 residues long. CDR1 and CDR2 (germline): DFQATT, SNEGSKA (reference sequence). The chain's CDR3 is CSARDKVSYEQYF. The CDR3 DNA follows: TGCAGTGCGCGTGACAAGGTATCCTACGAGCAGTACTTC.

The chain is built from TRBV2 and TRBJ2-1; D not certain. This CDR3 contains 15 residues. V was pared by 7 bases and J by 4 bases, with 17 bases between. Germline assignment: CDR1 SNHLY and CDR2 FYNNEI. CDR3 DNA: TGTGCCAGCACCAGTAAATCGCCCTCTTACAATGAGCAGTTCTTC. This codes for CASTSKSPSYNEQFF.

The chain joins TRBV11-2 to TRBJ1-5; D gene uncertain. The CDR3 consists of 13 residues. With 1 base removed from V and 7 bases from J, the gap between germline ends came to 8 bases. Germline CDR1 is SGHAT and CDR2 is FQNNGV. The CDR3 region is CASSLASDQPQHF. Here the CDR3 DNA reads TGTGCCAGCAGCTTAGCGTCGGACCAGCCCCAGCATTTT.

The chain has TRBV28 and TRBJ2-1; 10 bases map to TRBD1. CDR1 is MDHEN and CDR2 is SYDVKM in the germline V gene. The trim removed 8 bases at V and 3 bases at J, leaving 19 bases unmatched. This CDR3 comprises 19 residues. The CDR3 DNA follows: TGTGCCAGCTACCAGGGGACAGGGGTGTTTTTGGGTGACTACAATGAGCAGTTCTTC. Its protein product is CASYQGTGVFLGDYNEQFF.

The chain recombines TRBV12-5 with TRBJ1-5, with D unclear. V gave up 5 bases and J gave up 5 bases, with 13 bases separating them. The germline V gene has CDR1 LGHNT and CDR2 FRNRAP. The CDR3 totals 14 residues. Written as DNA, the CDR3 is TGTGCTAGTGGTAAAAGGACGGAGGATCAGCCCCAGCATTTT. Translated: CASGKRTEDQPQHF.

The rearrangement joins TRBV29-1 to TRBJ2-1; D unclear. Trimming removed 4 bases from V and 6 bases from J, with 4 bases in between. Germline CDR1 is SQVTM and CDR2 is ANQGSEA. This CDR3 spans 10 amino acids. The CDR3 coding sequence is TGCAGCGTTGGAATCAATGAGCAGTTCTTC. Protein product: CSVGINEQFF.

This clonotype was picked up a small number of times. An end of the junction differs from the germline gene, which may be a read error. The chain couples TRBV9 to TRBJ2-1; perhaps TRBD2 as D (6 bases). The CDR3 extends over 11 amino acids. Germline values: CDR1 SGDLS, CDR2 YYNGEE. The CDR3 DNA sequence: TGTGCCAGCAGCGTAGGGGGGAGGCTTCTCTTC. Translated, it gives CASSVGGRLLF.

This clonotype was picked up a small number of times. The CDR3 DNA sequence: TGTGCCAGTCTACGGGGGCCCACGAACAATGAGCAGTTCTTC. The encoded protein is CASLRGPTNNEQFF. The chain links TRBV2 to TRBJ2-1; perhaps D is TRBD1 or TRBD2 (6 bases each). V was trimmed by 9 bases and J by 5 bases, leaving 17 bases between them. Per germline, CDR1 SNHLY and CDR2 FYNNEI. CDR3 length equals 14 residues.

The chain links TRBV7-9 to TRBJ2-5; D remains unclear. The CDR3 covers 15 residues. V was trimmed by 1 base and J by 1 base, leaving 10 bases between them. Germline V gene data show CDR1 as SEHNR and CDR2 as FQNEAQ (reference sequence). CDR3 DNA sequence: TGTGCCAGCAGCTTAGTACCGGGTACCCAAGAGACCCAGTACTTC. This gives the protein CASSLVPGTQETQYF.

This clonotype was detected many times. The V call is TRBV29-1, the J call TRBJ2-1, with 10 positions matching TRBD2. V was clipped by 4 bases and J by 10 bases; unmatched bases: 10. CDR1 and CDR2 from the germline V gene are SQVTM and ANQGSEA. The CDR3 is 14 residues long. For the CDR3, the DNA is TGCAGCGTTGGAAGACTAGCGGGTTTTAAAGAGCAGTTCTTC. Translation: CSVGRLAGFKEQFF.

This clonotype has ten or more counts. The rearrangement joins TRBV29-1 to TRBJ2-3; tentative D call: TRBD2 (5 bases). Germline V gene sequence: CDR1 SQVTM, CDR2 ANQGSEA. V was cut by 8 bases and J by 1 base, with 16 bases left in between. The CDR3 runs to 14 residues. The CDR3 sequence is CSFGGRSRTDTQYF. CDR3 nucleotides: TGCAGCTTTGGAGGCAGGTCACGCACAGATACGCAGTATTTT.

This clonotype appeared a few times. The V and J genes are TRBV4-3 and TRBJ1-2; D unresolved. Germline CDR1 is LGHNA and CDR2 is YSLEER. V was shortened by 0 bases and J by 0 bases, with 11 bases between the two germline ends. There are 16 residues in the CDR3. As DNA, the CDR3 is TGCGCCAGCAGCCAAGATAGGACGCCAACTAACTATGGCTACACCTTC. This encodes CASSQDRTPTNYGYTF.

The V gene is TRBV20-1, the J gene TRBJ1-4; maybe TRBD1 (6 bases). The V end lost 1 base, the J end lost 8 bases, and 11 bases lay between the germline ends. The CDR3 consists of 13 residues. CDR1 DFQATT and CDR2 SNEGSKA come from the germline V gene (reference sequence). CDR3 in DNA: TGCAGTGCTAGAGCGGGCAGGGGAGAAAAACTGTTTTTT. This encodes CSARAGRGEKLFF.

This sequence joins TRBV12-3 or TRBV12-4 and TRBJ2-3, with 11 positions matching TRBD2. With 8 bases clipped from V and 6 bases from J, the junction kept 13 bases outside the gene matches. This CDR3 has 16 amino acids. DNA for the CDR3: TGTGCCAGCGGTTCCGCTACTAGCGGGAGTACTGATACGCAGTATTTT. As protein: CASGSATSGSTDTQYF.

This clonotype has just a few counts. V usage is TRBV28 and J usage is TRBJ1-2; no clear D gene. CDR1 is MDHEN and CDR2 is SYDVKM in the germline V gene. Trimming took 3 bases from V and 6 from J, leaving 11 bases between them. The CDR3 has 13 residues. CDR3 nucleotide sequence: TGTGCCAGCAGTTTTAGGCCAGTAGATGGCTACACCTTC. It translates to CASSFRPVDGYTF.

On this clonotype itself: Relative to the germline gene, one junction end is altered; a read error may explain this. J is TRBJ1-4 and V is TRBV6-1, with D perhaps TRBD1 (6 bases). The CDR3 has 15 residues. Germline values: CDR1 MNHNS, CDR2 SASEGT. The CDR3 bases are TGTGCCGGCAGTGAGTTTGGAGGGGGTGGTGAAAAACTGTTTTTT. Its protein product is CAGSEFGGGGEKLFF.

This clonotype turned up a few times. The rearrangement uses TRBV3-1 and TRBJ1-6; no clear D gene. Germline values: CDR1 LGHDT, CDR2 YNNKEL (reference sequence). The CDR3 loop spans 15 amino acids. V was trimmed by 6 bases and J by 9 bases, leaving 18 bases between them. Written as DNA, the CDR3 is TGTGCCAGCAGGCCCGGGGTCTTCGGGCCTTCACCCCTCCACTTT. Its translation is CASRPGVFGPSPLHF.

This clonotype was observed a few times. CDR3 DNA sequence: TGTGCCAGCAGCTTAAGTCCCGCACAGGACTATGGCTACACCTTC. It codes for CASSLSPAQDYGYTF. V is TRBV7-2 and J is TRBJ1-2; D may be TRBD1 (5 bases). This CDR3 is 15 amino acids long. V was clipped by 2 bases and J by 3 bases, with 13 bases between them. The germline V gene encodes CDR1 SGHTA and CDR2 FQGNSA.

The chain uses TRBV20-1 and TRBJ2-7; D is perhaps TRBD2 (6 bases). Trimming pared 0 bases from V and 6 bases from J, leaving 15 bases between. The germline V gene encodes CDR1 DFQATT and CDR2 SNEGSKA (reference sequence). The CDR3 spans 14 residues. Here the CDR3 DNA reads TGCAGTGCTAGAGACGGGAGTTCGGGGCGCGAGCAGTACTTC. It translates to CSARDGSSGREQYF.

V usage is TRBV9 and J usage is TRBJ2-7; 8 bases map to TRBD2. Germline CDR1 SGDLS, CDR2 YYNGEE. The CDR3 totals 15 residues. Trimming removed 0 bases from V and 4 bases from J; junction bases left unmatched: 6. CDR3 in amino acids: CASSVDSGTTYEQYF. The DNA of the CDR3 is TGTGCCAGCAGCGTAGATAGCGGGACGACTTACGAGCAGTACTTC.

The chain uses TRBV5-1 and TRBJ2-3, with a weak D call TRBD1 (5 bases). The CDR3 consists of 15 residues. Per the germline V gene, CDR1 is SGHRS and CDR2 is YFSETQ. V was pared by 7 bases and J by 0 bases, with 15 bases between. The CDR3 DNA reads TGCGCCAGCCAAATAACAGGACATAGCACAGATACGCAGTATTTT. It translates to CASQITGHSTDTQYF.

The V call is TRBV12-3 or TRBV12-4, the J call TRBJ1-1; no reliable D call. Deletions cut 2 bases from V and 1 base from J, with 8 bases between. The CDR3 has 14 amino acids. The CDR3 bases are TGTGCCAGCAGTTTATTAGGAAAGAACACTGAAGCTTTCTTT. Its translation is CASSLLGKNTEAFF.

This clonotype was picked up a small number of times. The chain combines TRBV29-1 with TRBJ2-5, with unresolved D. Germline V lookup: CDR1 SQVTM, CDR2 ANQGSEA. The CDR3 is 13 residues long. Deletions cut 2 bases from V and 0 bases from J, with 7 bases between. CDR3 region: CSVENRYQETQYF. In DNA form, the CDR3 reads TGCAGCGTTGAAAATCGTTACCAAGAGACCCAGTACTTC.

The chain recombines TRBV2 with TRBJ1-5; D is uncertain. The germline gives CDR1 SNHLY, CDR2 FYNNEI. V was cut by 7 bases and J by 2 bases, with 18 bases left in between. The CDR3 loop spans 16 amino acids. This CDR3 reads CASKGWQDGRNQPQHF. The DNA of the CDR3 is TGTGCCAGCAAGGGTTGGCAGGATGGGCGCAATCAGCCCCAGCATTTT. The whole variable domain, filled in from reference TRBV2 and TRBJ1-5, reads EPEVTQTPSHQVTQMGQEVILRCVPISNHLYFYWYRQILGQKVEFLVSFYNNEISEKSEIFDDQFSVERPDGSNFTLKIRSTKLEDSAMYFCASKGWQDGRNQPQHFGDGTRLSIL.

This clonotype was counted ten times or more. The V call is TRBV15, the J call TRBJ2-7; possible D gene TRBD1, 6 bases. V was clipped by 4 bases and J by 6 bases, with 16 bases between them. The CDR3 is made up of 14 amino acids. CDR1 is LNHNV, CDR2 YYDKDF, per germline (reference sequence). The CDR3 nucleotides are TGTGCCACCAGCAACCCGGGACACTCTCCCGAGCAGTACTTC. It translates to CATSNPGHSPEQYF.

The CDR3 here is CASSSRRGLVLPDTQYF. In nucleotides, the CDR3 is TGTGCCAGCAGCTCACGTAGGGGACTCGTACTTCCAGATACGCAGTATTTT. This chain uses TRBV25-1 with TRBJ2-3; the D gene is possibly TRBD2 (6 bases). V was clipped by 6 bases and J by 4 bases, with 23 bases between them. The CDR3 totals 17 residues. Germline V lookup: CDR1 MGHDK, CDR2 SYGVNS.

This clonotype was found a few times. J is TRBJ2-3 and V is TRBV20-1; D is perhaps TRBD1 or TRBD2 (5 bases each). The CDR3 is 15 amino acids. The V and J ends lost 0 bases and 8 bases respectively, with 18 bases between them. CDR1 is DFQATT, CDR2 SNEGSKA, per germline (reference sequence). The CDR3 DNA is TGCAGTGCTAGAGATTTTAGCAGGGCGGCGGGTACGCAGTATTTT. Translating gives CSARDFSRAAGTQYF.

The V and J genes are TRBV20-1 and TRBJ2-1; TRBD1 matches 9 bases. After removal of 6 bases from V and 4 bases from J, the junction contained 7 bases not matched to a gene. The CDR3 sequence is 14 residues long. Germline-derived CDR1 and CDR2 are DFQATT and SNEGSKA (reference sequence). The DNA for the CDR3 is TGCAGTGCAAGCACCGGGACAGGGTACAATGAGCAGTTCTTC. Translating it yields CSASTGTGYNEQFF.